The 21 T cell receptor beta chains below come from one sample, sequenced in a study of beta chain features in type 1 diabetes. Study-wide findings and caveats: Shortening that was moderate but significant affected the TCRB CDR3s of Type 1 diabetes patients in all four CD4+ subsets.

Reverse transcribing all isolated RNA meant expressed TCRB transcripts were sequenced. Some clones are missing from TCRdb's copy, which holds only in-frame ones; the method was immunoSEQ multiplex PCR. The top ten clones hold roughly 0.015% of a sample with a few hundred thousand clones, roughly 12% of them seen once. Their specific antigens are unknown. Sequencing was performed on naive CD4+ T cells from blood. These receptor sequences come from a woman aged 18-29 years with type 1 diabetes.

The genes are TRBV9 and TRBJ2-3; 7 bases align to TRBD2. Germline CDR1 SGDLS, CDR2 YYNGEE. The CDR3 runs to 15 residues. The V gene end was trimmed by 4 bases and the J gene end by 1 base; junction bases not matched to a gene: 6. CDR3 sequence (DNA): TGTGCCAGCAGCTCAAGCGGGGCCCGCACAGATACGCAGTATTTT. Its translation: CASSSSGARTDTQYF.

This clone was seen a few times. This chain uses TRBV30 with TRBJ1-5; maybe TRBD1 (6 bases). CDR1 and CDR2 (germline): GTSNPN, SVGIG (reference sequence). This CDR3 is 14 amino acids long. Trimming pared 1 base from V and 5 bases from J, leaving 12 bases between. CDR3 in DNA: TGTGCCTGGAGTGAAGGGGGATGGCATCAGCCCCAGCATTTT. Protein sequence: CAWSEGGWHQPQHF.

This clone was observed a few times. CDR3 region: CASSPAAGPYYEQYV. CDR3 in DNA: TGTGCCAGCTCACCAGCAGCGGGGCCATACTACGAGCAGTACGTC. This rearrangement joins TRBV18 to TRBJ2-7, with 7 bases identical to TRBD2. Germline CDR1 and CDR2: KGHSH and LQKENI. J lost 3 bases, V lost 2 bases, and 7 bases had no gene match. This CDR3 region has 15 residues.

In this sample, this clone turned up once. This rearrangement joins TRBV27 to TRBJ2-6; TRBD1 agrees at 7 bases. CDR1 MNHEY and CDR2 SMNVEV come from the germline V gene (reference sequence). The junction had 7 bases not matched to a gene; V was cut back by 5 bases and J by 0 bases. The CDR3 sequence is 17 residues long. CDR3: CASSPWTGFSGANVLTF. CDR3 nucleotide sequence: TGTGCCAGCAGTCCTTGGACAGGTTTCTCTGGGGCCAACGTCCTGACTTTC.

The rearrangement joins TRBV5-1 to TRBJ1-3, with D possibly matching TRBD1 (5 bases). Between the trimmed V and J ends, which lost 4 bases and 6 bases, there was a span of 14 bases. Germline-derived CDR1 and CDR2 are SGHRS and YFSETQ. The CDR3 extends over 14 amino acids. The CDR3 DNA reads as TGCGCCAGCAGCGCCGGGACTCCCCTAAACACCATATATTTT. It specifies CASSAGTPLNTIYF.

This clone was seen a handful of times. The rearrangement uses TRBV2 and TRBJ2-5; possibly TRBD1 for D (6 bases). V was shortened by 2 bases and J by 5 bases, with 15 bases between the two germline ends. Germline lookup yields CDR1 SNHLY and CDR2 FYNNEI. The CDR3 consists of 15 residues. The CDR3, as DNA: TGTGCCAGCAGTGAATTAGGCAGCCAGGGGGAGACCCAGTACTTC. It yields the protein CASSELGSQGETQYF.

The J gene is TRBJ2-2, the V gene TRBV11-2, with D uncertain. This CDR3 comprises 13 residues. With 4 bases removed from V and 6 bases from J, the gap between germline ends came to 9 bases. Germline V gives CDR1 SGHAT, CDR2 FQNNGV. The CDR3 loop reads CASSSSFAGELFF. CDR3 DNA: TGTGCCAGCAGCTCCTCCTTCGCCGGGGAGCTGTTTTTT. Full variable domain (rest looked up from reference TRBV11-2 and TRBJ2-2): EAGVAQSPRYKIIEKRQSVAFWCNPISGHATLYWYQQILGQGPKLLIQFQNNGVVDDSQLPKDRFSAERLKGVDSTLKIQPAKLEDSAVYLCASSSSFAGELFFGEGSRLTVL.

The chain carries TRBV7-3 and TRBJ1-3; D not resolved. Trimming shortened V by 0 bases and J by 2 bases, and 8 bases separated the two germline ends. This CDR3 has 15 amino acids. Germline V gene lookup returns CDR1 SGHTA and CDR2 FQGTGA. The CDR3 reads CASSLTPTPGNTIYF. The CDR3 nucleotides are TGTGCCAGCAGCTTAACCCCAACTCCTGGAAACACCATATATTTT.

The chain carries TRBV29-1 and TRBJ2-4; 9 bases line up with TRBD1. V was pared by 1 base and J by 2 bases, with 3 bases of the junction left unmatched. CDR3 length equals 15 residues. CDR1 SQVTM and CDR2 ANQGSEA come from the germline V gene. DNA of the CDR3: TGCAGCGTTGAAGGGGACAGGGAAACCAAAAACATTCAGTACTTC. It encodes CSVEGDRETKNIQYF.

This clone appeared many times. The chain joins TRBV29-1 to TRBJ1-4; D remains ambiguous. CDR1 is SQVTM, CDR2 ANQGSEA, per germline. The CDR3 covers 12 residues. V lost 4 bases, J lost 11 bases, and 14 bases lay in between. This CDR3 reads CSVVQPGNKLFF. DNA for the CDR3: TGCAGCGTTGTTCAGCCGGGGAACAAACTGTTTTTT.

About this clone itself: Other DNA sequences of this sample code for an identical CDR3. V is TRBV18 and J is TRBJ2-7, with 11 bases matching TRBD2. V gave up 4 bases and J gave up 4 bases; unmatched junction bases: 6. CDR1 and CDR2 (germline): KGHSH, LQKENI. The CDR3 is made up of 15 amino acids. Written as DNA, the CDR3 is TGTGCCAGCTCACTCGGGACTAGCGGAGCGTACGAGCAGTACGTC. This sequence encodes CASSLGTSGAYEQYV.

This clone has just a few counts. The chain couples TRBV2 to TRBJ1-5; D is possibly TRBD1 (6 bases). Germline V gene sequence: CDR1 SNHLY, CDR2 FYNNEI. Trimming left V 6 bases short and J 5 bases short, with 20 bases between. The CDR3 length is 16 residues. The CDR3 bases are TGTGCCAGCAGCCAATGGGGGACACAAGTATATCAGCCCCAGCATTTT. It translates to CASSQWGTQVYQPQHF.

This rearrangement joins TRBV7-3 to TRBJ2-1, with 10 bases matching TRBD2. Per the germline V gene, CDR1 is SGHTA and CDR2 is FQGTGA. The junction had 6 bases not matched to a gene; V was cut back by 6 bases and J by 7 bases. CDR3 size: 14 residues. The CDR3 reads CASRDGAGGNEQFF. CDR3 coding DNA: TGTGCCAGCAGGGATGGAGCGGGAGGGAATGAGCAGTTCTTC.

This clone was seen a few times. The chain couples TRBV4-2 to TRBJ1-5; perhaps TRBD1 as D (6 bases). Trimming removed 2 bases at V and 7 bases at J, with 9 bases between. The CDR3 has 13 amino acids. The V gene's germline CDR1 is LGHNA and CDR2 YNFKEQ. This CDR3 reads CASSQQGQQPQHF. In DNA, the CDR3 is TGTGCCAGCAGCCAACAGGGGCAACAGCCCCAGCATTTT.

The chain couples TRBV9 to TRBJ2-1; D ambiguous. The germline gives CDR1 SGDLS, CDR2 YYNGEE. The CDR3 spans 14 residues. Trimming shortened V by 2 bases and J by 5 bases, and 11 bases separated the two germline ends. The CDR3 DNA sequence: TGTGCCAGCAGCGTGGGCTCGTCGGACAATGAGCAGTTCTTC. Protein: CASSVGSSDNEQFF.

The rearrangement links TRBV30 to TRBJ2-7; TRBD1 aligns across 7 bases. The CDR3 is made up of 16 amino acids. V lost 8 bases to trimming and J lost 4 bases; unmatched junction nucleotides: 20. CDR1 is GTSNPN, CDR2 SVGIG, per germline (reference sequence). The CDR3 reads CAGDPSSGGFRYEQYF. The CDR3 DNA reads TGTGCCGGGGATCCCTCCTCAGGGGGTTTTCGGTACGAGCAGTACTTC.

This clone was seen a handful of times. CDR3 sequence (DNA): TGTGCCAGCAGTGAATATTTGGCAGCGGGTTCGTTGGAGACCCAGTACTTC. Protein product: CASSEYLAAGSLETQYF. The chain uses TRBV25-1 and TRBJ2-5; perhaps TRBD2 as D (6 bases). The CDR3 sequence is 17 residues long. CDR1 and CDR2 from the germline V gene are MGHDK and SYGVNS. The ends were cut back, 0 bases at V and 5 bases at J, with 19 bases in the middle.

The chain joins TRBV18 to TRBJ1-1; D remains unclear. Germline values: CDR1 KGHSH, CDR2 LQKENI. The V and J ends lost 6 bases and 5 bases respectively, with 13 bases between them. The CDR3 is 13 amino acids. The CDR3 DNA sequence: TGTGCCAGCTCTCCCAACCTGGAGACTGAAGCTTTCTTT. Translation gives CASSPNLETEAFF.

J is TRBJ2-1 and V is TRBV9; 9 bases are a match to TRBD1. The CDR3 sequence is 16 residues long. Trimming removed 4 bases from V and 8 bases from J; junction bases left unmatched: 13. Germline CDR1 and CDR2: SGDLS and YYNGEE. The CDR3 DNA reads TGTGCCAGCAGCCCTACCGCCGAGGGACAGGGAGATGAGCAGTTCTTC. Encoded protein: CASSPTAEGQGDEQFF.

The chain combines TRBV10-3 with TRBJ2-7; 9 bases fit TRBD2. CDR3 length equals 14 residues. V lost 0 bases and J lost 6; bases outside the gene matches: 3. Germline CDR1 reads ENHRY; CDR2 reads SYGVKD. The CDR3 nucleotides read TGTGCCATCAGTGAGTCGGTGACTAGCGGCGAGCAGTACTTC. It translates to CAISESVTSGEQYF.

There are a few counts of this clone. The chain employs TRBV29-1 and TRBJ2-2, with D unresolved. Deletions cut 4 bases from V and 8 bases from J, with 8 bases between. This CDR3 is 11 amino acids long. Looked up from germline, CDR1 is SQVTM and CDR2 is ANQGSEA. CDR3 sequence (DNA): TGCAGCGTTGTCCCCCGGGGGGAGCTGTTTTTT. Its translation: CSVVPRGELFF.